This T cell receptor beta chain was captured in a study of shared clonotypes between healthy human individuals. When replicate PCRs were run on sorted subsets, they used roughly 0.2 ug DNA, about 30,000 T cell genomes. The repertoire was sequenced with immunoSEQ multiplex PCR; TCRdb's copy has only in-frame clones and lacks some. The sample contains roughly 650,000 clones, around 96% of which appear only once. In the naive CD8 group, cells lacked CD45RO and were positively selected for CCR7, so terminally differentiated effector memory CD45RA+ cells were left out. Trimming took off 4 bases at V and 9 bases at J, with 19 bases between the two ends. The CDR3 contains 15 residues. CDR1 and CDR2 from the germline V gene are MDHEN and SYDVKM.

The specimen was naive CD8+ T cells sorted from blood. This clonotype was sampled from a woman aged 25 to 39 in good health. The rearrangement joins TRBV28 to TRBJ2-1; D perhaps matches TRBD2 (6 bases). The CDR3 bases are TGTGCCAGCAGTTCAGATGCGACTAGTCTGGCTGAGCAGTTCTTC. Residues: CASSSDATSLAEQFF.